One and the same sample provided the 16 T cell receptor beta chains below, sequenced in a study of OX40 agonist ivuxolimab in advanced cancers. Method: immunoSEQ multiplex PCR; TCRdb's copy keeps in-frame clones and lacks some. The table lists about 68,000 clones, approximately 80% of them singletons. The sequences come from CD4+ or CD8+ T cells sorted from blood, collected in a trial of the OX40 agonist ivuxolimab. The source is an adult with an advanced solid tumor such as melanoma, head and neck, liver or kidney cancer.

This chain uses TRBV5-1 with TRBJ1-1; TRBD1 is a possible D gene (5 bases). V lost 2 bases to trimming and J lost 7 bases, with 12 bases between them. The CDR3 consists of 13 residues. CDR1 is SGHRS, CDR2 YFSETQ, per germline. The CDR3 sequence is CASSLGQGLEAFF. Here the CDR3 DNA reads TGCGCCAGCAGCTTAGGCCAGGGACTTGAAGCTTTCTTT.

The chain employs TRBV6-1 and TRBJ2-3; 7 nucleotides match TRBD2. There are 19 residues in the CDR3. With 2 bases clipped from V and 0 bases from J, the junction kept 14 bases outside the gene matches. Germline V lookup: CDR1 MNHNS, CDR2 SASEGT. CDR3 in DNA: TGTGCCAGCAGTGAATCTCACTGGGGGGGGACCGGTAGCACAGATACGCAGTATTTT. Its protein is CASSESHWGGTGSTDTQYF.

The J gene is TRBJ2-1, the V gene TRBV6-5; 7 positions match TRBD2. Per the germline V gene, CDR1 is MNHEY and CDR2 is SVGAGI. V was clipped by 3 bases and J by 10 bases; unmatched bases: 3. The CDR3 runs to 12 residues. The CDR3 here is CASSYGLGEQFF. The CDR3 DNA sequence: TGTGCCAGCAGTTATGGACTAGGGGAGCAGTTCTTC.

DNA of the CDR3: TGTGCCAGCAGCGTACAGAAAGCTGGAAACACCATATATTTT. Translated, it gives CASSVQKAGNTIYF. The chain recombines TRBV7-2 with TRBJ1-3; the D is unclear. V was trimmed by 5 bases and J by 2 bases, leaving 10 bases between them. The CDR3 sequence is 14 residues long. Germline values: CDR1 SGHTA, CDR2 FQGNSA.

The chain combines TRBV18 with TRBJ1-1; TRBD1 is a possible D gene (5 bases). Trimming cost V 5 bases and J 2 bases, with 12 bases left between them. CDR1 is KGHSH, CDR2 LQKENI, per germline. This CDR3 has 14 amino acids. The CDR3 here is CASSSRQINTEAFF. In DNA form, the CDR3 reads TGTGCCAGCTCATCTCGACAGATAAACACTGAAGCTTTCTTT.

This clone was seen just once. The chain links TRBV6-1 to TRBJ1-2; D is unresolved. This CDR3 comprises 12 residues. V was pared by 7 bases and J by 4 bases, with 10 bases between. Germline V gene data show CDR1 as MNHNS and CDR2 as SASEGT. CDR3 nucleotide sequence: TGTGCCAGCACTCGAGGGAGCTATGGCTACACCTTC. Translating gives CASTRGSYGYTF.

The J gene is TRBJ1-5, the V gene TRBV2; 7 bases align to TRBD1. There are 14 residues in the CDR3. V dropped 4 bases and J dropped 3; count of bases not matched to a gene: 3. Germline CDR1 and CDR2: SNHLY and FYNNEI. The CDR3 nucleotides read TGTGCCAGCAGTGGAGGGACAGTCAATCAGCCCCAGCATTTT. Amino acid sequence: CASSGGTVNQPQHF.

The chain links TRBV5-5 to TRBJ1-5; D uncertain. V lost 2 bases and J 8 bases, leaving 8 bases between the germline ends. CDR3 size: 12 residues. CDR1 and CDR2 (germline): SGHKS, YYEKEE (reference sequence). CDR3 sequence: CASSFQGEPQHF. CDR3 DNA sequence: TGTGCCAGCAGCTTCCAAGGTGAGCCCCAGCATTTT.

The table lists this clone with a few counts. The genes are TRBV29-1 and TRBJ1-1; D uncertain. The CDR3 consists of 10 residues. Deletions cut 7 bases from V and 0 bases from J, with 3 bases between. CDR1 and CDR2 from the germline V gene are SQVTM and ANQGSEA. The CDR3 DNA sequence: TGCAGCGCAATGAACACTGAAGCTTTCTTT. It is translated as CSAMNTEAFF.

The genes are TRBV5-1 and TRBJ2-7, with a possible D match to TRBD1 (6 bases). Germline CDR1 reads SGHRS; CDR2 reads YFSETQ. CDR3 length equals 14 residues. V was clipped by 0 bases and J by 3 bases, with 10 bases between them. In DNA form, the CDR3 reads TGCGCCAGCAGCTTGGAGGGACACATCTACGAGCAGTACTTC. Translated: CASSLEGHIYEQYF.

This clone has just a few counts. The V call is TRBV5-5, the J call TRBJ2-7, with D possibly being TRBD1 or TRBD2 (5 bases each). The CDR3 length is 15 residues. The V gene's germline CDR1 is SGHKS and CDR2 YYEKEE (reference sequence). Trimming removed 4 bases at V and 4 bases at J, with 18 bases between. The CDR3 region has the DNA TGTGCCAGCAGCCCAGCGCCGAGGGACGGATACGAGCAGTACTTC. It translates to CASSPAPRDGYEQYF.

The chain joins TRBV6-1 to TRBJ2-3; a weak D match, TRBD1 (6 bases). The CDR3 covers 14 residues. Trimming stripped 4 bases from V and 2 bases from J, with 10 bases between. CDR1 MNHNS and CDR2 SASEGT come from the germline V gene. CDR3 coding DNA: TGTGCCAGCAGTGGTCAGGGGCACACAGATACGCAGTATTTT. As protein: CASSGQGHTDTQYF.

CDR3 coding DNA: TGTGCCAGCAGCCAACAGGTTACGAGCTCTGGGGCCAACGTCCTGACTTTC. Translation gives CASSQQVTSSGANVLTF. The chain carries TRBV7-2 and TRBJ2-6; TRBD1 is a possible D gene (5 bases). V lost 5 bases and J 0 bases, leaving 14 bases between the germline ends. CDR3 length: 17 amino acids. Germline-derived CDR1 and CDR2 are SGHTA and FQGNSA.

V is TRBV6-1 and J is TRBJ1-6; the D is unclear. Germline CDR1 is MNHNS and CDR2 is SASEGT. This CDR3 spans 13 amino acids. CDR3 region: CALAPGPTPPLHF. The CDR3 bases are TGTGCTCTCGCCCCGGGCCCAACCCCACCCCTCCACTTT.

The chain has TRBV7-8 and TRBJ2-5; D is undetermined. CDR1 is SGHVS, CDR2 FQNEAQ, per germline. The ends were cut back, 5 bases at V and 1 base at J, with 11 bases in the middle. The CDR3 runs to 14 residues. This CDR3 reads CASSVDRRQETQYF. CDR3 coding DNA: TGTGCCAGCAGCGTGGACCGCCGCCAAGAGACCCAGTACTTC.

This rearrangement joins TRBV18 to TRBJ2-1, with 9 bases matching TRBD2. Germline V gene data show CDR1 as KGHSH and CDR2 as LQKENI. With 6 bases clipped from V and 4 bases from J, the junction kept 10 bases outside the gene matches. This CDR3 comprises 16 residues. CDR3: CASSSGTSPTYNEQFF. The CDR3 region has the DNA TGTGCCAGCTCTTCCGGGACTAGCCCAACTTACAATGAGCAGTTCTTC.